The rows below give T cell receptor beta chains drawn from one sample of a study of regulatory T cells in long-lasting Graves disease. Each CDR3 protein is one row after TCRdb ran MiXCR on the multiplex PCR reads. The sample holds about 530,000 distinct CDR3 sequences; 15% to 20% are singletons and the top ten take 25%. The same sample was also used in a study of T cells in Graves' hyperthyroidism and ophthalmopathy.

Sequencing used peripheral blood mononuclear cells (PBMCs), obtained at new diagnosis, from a patient treated with antithyroid drugs. Source of these receptors: a middle-aged woman with Graves disease. CDR3s include the opening cysteine and the closing phenylalanine or tryptophan. Each record gives: J gene, V gene, clone size, D gene, CDR3 protein, CDR3 DNA. D genes are given only for firm matches. Some rows mark clone size as missing; the rest say once, few, many or name a class of expanded clone.

>TRBJ1-1|TRBV5-1|many|.
CASSLGQETRAFF
TGCGCCAGCAGCTTGGGACAGGAAACCAGAGCTTTCTTT
>TRBJ2-3|TRBV11-2|many|.
CASSPGDFTDTQYF
TGTGCCAGCAGCCCGGGGGATTTCACAGATACGCAGTATTTT
>TRBJ2-2|TRBV7-9|few|.
CASRHRDTNTGELFF
TGTGCCAGCAGACACCGGGACACAAACACCGGGGAGCTGTTTTTT
>TRBJ1-4|TRBV12-3/TRBV12-4|many|.
CASTPNGATNEKLFF
TGTGCCAGCACCCCCAATGGAGCAACTAATGAAAAACTGTTTTTT
>TRBJ2-1|TRBV5-1|many|TRBD2
CASSTDSGGEQFF
TGCGCCAGCAGCACGGACAGCGGGGGTGAGCAGTTCTTC
>TRBJ2-3|TRBV12-3/TRBV12-4|many|TRBD1
CASKGQPITDTQYF
TGTGCCAGCAAGGGACAGCCGATCACAGATACGCAGTATTTT
>TRBJ2-1|TRBV20-1|few|TRBD2
CSARPTSGGVRGGEQFF
TGCAGTGCTAGACCGACTAGCGGGGGGGTCCGGGGTGGTGAGCAGTTCTTC
>TRBJ1-2|TRBV14|.|.
CASSQGAGLRLSNYGYTF
TGTGCCAGCAGCCAAGGAGCGGGGCTACGCCTTTCTAACTATGGCTACACCTTC
>TRBJ2-5|TRBV25-1|.|TRBD2
CASSALLGTSGKETQYF
TGTGCCAGCAGTGCCCTCCTGGGAACTAGCGGGAAAGAGACCCAGTACTTC
>TRBJ1-2|TRBV2|many|.
CASSEGTGDHYGYTF
TGTGCCAGCAGTGAAGGAACAGGCGACCACTATGGCTACACCTTC
>TRBJ1-2|TRBV27|.|.
CASSPLNGGVIRGYTF
TGTGCCAGCAGTCCCCTCAACGGAGGGGTAATTCGTGGCTACACCTTC
>TRBJ2-3|TRBV28|many|.
CASSLWEGSTDTQYF
TGTGCCAGCAGTTTATGGGAGGGTAGCACAGATACGCAGTATTTT